This T cell receptor beta chain came from a study of blood T cells in healthy people across ages. Regarding the study as a whole: The study found TCR beta diversity correlated strongly with naive T cell percentage.

The use of a sample-barcoded 5' primer and a J-beta primer mix characterized a second PCR of about 6 to 12 cycles. In TCRdb, the 5' RACE reads were re-called with MiXCR into one record per CDR3 protein. Of hundreds of thousands of distinct CDR3 sequences detected, 20% to 25% appear once; the ten largest clones hold under 9.5%. This clonotype was seen a handful of times. The antigen remains unidentified. Caucasian, healthy and from Russia, the donors were aged between about 6 and 90. J lost 2 bases, V lost 1 base, and 2 bases had no gene match. Germline assignment: CDR1 MDHEN and CDR2 SYDVKM. This CDR3 spans 14 amino acids. This same sample was also taken into another study, of T cells of mothers and their children. That publication notes: Researchers found no T cell clones that were persistent and microchimeric.

The chain uses TRBV28 and TRBJ2-7; TRBD1 aligns across 7 bases. This TCR was recovered from a boy younger than 18 in good health. Material: blood. The DNA for the CDR3 is TGTGCCAGCAGTTTATACGGACAGGCCTACGAGCAGTACTTC. This codes for CASSLYGQAYEQYF. Complete variable domain (other parts from reference TRBV28 and TRBJ2-7): DVKVTQSSRYLVKRTGEKVFLECVQDMDHENMFWYRQDPGLGLRLIYFSYDVKMKEKGDIPEGYSVSREKKERFSLILESASTNQTSMYLCASSLYGQAYEQYFGPGTRLTVT.